The rows below give T cell receptor beta chains drawn from one sample of a study of glioma-infiltrating T cells after dendritic cell vaccination. TCRdb keeps only in-frame clones here, not all; method: immunoSEQ multiplex PCR. This sample carries tens of thousands of clones, around 79% of them seen once, and the ten largest clones take 2.1%. The sample here was blood, taken before dendritic cell vaccination. The receptors come from a human donor with glioblastoma. Each CDR3 is given without its conserved first and last residue.

V gene	J gene	CDR3 protein
TRBV27	TRBJ2-2	TSSSSPPGGTGELF
TRBV7-9	TRBJ1-5	ASSLGQGYWPQH
TRBV5-4	TRBJ2-3	ASSLLRDRTDTQY
TRBV5-4	TRBJ2-3	ASSLEGVAGGQGTQY
TRBV6-5	TRBJ2-3	ATMTSGTRDTQY
TRBV21-1	TRBJ2-6	ASSKQGVPGSGANVLT
TRBV7-9	TRBJ2-7	ASSWGGPDEQY
TRBV6-1	TRBJ1-5	ASRADRGPSQPQH
TRBV28	TRBJ2-1	ASSPTSGYSYNEQF
TRBV2	TRBJ1-1	ASDRNTEAF
TRBV21-1	TRBJ1-3	ASSKGTGGRNTIY
TRBV5-1	TRBJ1-4	ASSATNRGNEKLF
TRBV7-9	TRBJ1-4	ASSLGETDRNEKLF
TRBV13	TRBJ2-3	ASSRLGGGDTQY
TRBV12-5	TRBJ1-2	ASGLGTNYGYT
TRBV4-1	TRBJ2-4	ASSQEKWASGGAH
TRBV30	TRBJ1-4	AWSSGGNEKLF
TRBV4-1	TRBJ1-5	ASSEPQDRLGNQPQH
TRBV30	TRBJ1-2	AWSVRDSWGT
TRBV12-1	TRBJ2-5	ASRWGPVVWETQY
TRBV29-1	TRBJ1-1	SVYPQTGFGAF
TRBV15	TRBJ1-3	ATSSRDRGNTIY
TRBV9	TRBJ2-5	ASSGGTSGVETQY